These 4 T cell receptor beta chains originate from one sample sequenced in a study of blood T cell repertoires in COVID-19 (dated by TCRdb to 2019 to 2021). The library came from the immunoSEQ multiplex PCR assay. Sourced from immuneACCESS, this table was stored by TCRdb with only in-frame sequences that have V and J called. A share of the clones is absent; for the studies checked, an unresolved V gene accounts for under half, and the remainder has no known explanation. This sample has 130,000 to 150,000 clones in its table, and just under 85% of those were observed once. In total, the top ten clones hold more than 2.5% of the sample. Sequencing was performed on peripheral blood. The source is an elderly woman with acute or convalescent COVID-19.

The chain carries TRBV4-3 and TRBJ2-1, with 7 bases matching TRBD2. With V trimmed by 0 bases and J by 4 bases, 3 bases remained unmatched. This CDR3 has 15 residues. The germline gives CDR1 LGHNA, CDR2 YSLEER. As DNA, the CDR3 is TGCGCCAGCAGCCAAGAAACGGGGGGTTACAATGAGCAGTTCTTC. Residues: CASSQETGGYNEQFF.

In its sample, this clone was seen a few times. The J gene is TRBJ1-4, the V gene TRBV4-1, with D possibly TRBD1 on 6 matching bases. Germline CDR1 MGHRA, CDR2 YSYEKL. With 0 bases removed from V and 7 bases from J, the gap between germline ends came to 12 bases. This CDR3 comprises 15 residues. CDR3 DNA: TGCGCCAGCAGCCAAGAAACAGGGATTGGTGAAAAACTGTTTTTT. This encodes CASSQETGIGEKLFF.

The V call is TRBV18, the J call TRBJ1-5, with TRBD1 matching over 7 bases. The CDR3 sequence is 15 residues long. Looked up from germline, CDR1 is KGHSH and CDR2 is LQKENI. After removal of 5 bases from V and 5 bases from J, the junction contained 9 bases not matched to a gene. In DNA form, the CDR3 reads TGTGCCAGCTCAATCTTTACAGGGGAGGATCAGCCCCAGCATTTT. Residues: CASSIFTGEDQPQHF.

The chain carries TRBV19 and TRBJ1-2; TRBD1 agrees at 10 bases. V lost 3 bases, J lost 6 bases, and 10 bases stayed unmatched. Germline CDR1 is LNHDA and CDR2 is SQIVND (reference sequence). The CDR3 loop spans 16 amino acids. The DNA of the CDR3 is TGTGCCAGTAGTATCCGAACCGGGACAGGGGACGATGGCTACACCTTC. Protein sequence: CASSIRTGTGDDGYTF.